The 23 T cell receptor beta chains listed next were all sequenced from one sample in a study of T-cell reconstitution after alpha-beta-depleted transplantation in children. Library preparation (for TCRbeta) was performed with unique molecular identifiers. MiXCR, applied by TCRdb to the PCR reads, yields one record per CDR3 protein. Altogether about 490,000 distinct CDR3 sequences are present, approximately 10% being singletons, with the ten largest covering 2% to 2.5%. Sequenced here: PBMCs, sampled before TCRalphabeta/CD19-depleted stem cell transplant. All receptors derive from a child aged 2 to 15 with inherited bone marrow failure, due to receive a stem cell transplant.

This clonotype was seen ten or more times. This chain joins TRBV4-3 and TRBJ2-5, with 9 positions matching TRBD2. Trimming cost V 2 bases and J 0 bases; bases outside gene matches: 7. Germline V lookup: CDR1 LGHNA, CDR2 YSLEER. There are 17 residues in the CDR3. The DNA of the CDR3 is TGCGCCAGCAGCCAAACTGCTAGCGGGGCCAACCAAGAGACCCAGTACTTC. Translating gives CASSQTASGANQETQYF.

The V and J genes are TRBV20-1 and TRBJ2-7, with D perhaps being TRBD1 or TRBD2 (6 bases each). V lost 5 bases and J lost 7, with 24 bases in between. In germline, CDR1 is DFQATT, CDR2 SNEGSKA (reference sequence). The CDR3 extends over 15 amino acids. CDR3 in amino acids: CSAYILTGRGGEQYF. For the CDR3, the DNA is TGCAGTGCTTATATACTGACAGGAAGAGGAGGGGAGCAGTACTTC.

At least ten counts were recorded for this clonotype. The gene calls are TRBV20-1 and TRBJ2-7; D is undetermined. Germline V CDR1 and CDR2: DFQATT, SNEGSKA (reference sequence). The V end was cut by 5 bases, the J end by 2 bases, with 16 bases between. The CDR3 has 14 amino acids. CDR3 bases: TGCAGTGCTCTTATTGGTAGGGCGACCTACGAGCAGTACTTC. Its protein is CSALIGRATYEQYF.

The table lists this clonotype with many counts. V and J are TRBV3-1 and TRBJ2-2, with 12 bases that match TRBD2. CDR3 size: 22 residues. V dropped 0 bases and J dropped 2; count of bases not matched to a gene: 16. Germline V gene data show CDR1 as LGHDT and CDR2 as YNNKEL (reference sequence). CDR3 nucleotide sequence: TGTGCCAGCAGCCAAGACTTTTCGAGTGAGCTAGCGGGAGGGCCAAACACCGGGGAGCTGTTTTTT. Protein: CASSQDFSSELAGGPNTGELFF.

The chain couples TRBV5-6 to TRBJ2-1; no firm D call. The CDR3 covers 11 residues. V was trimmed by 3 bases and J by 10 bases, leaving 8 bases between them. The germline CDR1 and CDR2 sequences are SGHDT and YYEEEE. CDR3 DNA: TGTGCCAGCAGCTCCTCTGGAGAGCAGTTCTTC. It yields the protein CASSSSGEQFF.

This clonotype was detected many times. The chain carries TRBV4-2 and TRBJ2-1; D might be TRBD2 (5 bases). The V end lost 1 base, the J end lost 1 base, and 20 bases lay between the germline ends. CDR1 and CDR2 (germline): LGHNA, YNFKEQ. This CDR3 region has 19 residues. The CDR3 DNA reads TGTGCCAGCAGCCAAGGTCTCCCTGGCCCGGAGCGGTCCTACAATGAGCAGTTCTTC. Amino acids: CASSQGLPGPERSYNEQFF.

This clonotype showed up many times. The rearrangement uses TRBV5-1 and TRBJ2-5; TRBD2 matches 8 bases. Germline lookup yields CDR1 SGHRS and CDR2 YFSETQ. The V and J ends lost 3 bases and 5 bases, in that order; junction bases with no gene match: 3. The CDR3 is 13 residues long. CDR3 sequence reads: CASSSGGEETQYF. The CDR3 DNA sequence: TGCGCCAGCAGCTCCGGGGGGGAGGAGACCCAGTACTTC.

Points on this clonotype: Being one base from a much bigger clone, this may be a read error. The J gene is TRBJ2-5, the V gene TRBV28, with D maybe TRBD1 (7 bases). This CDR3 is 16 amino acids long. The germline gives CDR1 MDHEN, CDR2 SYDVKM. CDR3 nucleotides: TGTGCCATCAGTTTAAGGCAGGGGGGCCACAAAGAGACCCAGTACTTC. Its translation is CAISLRQGGHKETQYF.

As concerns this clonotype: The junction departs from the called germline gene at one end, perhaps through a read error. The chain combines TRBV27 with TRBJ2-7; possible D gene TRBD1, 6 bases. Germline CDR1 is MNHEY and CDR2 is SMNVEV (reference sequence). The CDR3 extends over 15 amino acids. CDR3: CASSSPRQVPYQQYF. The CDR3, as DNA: TGTGCCAGCAGTTCCCCTAGACAGGTACCCTACCAGCAGTACTTC.

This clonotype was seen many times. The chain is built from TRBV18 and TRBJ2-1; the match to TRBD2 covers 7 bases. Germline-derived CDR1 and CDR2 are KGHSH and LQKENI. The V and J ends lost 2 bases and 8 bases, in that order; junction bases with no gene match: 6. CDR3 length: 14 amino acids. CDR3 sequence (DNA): TGTGCCAGCTCACCAACCGGGAGGTTCGATGAGCAGTTCTTC. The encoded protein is CASSPTGRFDEQFF.

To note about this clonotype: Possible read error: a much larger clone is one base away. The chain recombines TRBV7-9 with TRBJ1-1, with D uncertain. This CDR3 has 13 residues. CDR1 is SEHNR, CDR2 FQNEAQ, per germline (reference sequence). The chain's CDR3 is CANSFMWNTEAFF. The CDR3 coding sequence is TGTGCCAACAGCTTTATGTGGAACACTGAAGCTTTCTTT.

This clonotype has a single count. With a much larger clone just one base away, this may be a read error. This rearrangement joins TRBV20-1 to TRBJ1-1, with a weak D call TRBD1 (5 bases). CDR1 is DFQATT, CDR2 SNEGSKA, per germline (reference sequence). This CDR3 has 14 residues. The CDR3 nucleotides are TGCAGTGCTGACCGGGGGTTTTCGAACCCTGAAGCTTTCTTT. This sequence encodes CSADRGFSNPEAFF.

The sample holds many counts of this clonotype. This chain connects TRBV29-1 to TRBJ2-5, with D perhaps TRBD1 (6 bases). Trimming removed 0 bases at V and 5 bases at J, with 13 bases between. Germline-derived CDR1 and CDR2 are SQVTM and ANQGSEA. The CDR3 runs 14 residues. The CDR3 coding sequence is TGCAGCGTTGAAGACCACACAGGGTCGGAGACCCAGTACTTC. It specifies CSVEDHTGSETQYF.

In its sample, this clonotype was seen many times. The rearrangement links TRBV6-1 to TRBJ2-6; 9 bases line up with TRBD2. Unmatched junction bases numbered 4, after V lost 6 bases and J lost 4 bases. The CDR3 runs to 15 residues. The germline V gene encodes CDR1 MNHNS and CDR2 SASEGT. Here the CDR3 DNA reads TGTGCCAGCAGCCGCGGGGGGGCCGGGGCCAACGTCCTGACTTTC. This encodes CASSRGGAGANVLTF.

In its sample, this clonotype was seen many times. This chain's CDR3 is CASSVAVVQNTGELFF. The CDR3 region has the DNA TGTGCCAGCAGCGTAGCTGTTGTACAGAACACCGGGGAGCTGTTTTTT. J is TRBJ2-2 and V is TRBV9; D call uncertain. Germline V gene lookup returns CDR1 SGDLS and CDR2 YYNGEE. V was trimmed by 0 bases and J by 1 base, leaving 10 bases between them. The CDR3 covers 16 residues.

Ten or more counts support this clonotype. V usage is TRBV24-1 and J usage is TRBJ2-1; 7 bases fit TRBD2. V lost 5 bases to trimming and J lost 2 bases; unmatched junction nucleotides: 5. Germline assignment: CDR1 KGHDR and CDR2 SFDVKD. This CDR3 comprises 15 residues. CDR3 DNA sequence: TGTGCCACCAGTGCCGCTAGCGGCACCTACAATGAGCAGTTCTTC. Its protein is CATSAASGTYNEQFF.

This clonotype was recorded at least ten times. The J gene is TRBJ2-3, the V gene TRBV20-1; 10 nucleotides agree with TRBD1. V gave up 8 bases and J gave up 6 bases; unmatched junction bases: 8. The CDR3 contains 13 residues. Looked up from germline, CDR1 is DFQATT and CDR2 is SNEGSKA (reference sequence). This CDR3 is CSWGQGFRDTQYF. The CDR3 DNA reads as TGCAGTTGGGGACAGGGGTTCAGGGATACGCAGTATTTT.

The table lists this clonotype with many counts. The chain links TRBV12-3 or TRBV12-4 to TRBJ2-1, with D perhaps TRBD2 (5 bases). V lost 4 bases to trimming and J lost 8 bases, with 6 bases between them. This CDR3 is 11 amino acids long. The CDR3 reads CASSSGYEQFF. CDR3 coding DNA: TGTGCCAGCAGTTCGGGGTATGAGCAGTTCTTC.

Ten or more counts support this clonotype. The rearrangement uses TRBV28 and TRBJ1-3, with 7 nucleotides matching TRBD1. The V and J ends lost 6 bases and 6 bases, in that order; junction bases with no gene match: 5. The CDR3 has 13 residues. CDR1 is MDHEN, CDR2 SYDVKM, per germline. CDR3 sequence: CASRRQGENTIYF. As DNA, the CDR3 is TGTGCCAGCAGAAGACAGGGTGAAAACACCATATATTTT.

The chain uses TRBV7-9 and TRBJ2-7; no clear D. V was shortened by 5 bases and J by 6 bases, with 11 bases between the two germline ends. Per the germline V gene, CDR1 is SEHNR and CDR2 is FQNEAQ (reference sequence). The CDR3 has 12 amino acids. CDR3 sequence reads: CASSPESAEQYF. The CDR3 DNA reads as TGTGCCAGCAGCCCAGAATCGGCCGAGCAGTACTTC. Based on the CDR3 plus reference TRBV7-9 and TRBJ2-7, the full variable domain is DTGVSQNPRHKITKRGQNVTFRCDPISEHNRLYWYRQTLGQGPEFLTYFQNEAQLEKSRLLSDRFSAERPKGSFSTLEIQRTEQGDSAMYLCASSPESAEQYFGPGTRLTVT.

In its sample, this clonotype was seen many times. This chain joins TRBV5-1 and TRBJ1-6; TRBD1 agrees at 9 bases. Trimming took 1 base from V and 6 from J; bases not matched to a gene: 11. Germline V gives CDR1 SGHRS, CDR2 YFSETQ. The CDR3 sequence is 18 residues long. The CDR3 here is CASSLLAPDRGTNSPLHF. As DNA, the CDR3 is TGCGCCAGCAGCTTGCTTGCTCCTGACAGGGGGACTAATTCACCCCTCCACTTT.

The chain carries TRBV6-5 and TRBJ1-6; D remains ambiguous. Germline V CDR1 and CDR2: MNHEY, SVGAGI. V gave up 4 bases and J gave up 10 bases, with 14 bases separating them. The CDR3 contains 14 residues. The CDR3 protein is CASSSSFAGSPLHF. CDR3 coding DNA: TGTGCCAGCAGTTCGAGCTTCGCTGGGTCACCCCTCCACTTT.

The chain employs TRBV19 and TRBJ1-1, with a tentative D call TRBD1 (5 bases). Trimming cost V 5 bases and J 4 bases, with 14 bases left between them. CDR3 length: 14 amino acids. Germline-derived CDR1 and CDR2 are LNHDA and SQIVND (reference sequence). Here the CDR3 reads CASSWAGSSTEAFF. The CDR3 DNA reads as TGTGCCAGTAGTTGGGCAGGGAGTAGCACTGAAGCTTTCTTT. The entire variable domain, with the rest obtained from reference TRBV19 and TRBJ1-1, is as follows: DGGITQSPKYLFRKEGQNVTLSCEQNLNHDAMYWYRQDPGQGLRLIYYSQIVNDFQKGDIAEGYSVSREKKESFPLTVTSAQKNPTAFYLCASSWAGSSTEAFFGQGTRLTVV.